This TCR beta chain was documented in a study of CD8 T cells in ankylosing spondylitis (dated by TCRdb to the late 2010s). With respect to the entire study: The study profiled T cell receptor beta repertoires in healthy donors and ankylosing spondylitis patients to find disease-linked TCR variants. The full study cohort comprised 25 ankylosing spondylitis patients and over 95 healthy donors. Peripheral blood samples were taken, and synovial fluid was additionally collected from ankylosing spondylitis patients.

Points the paper makes about the study in general: Significant enrichment of the disease-linked clones was reported in matched synovial fluid samples from ankylosing spondylitis patients. Some TCR beta motif variants had previously been reported in synovial fluid and blood of reactive arthritis patients, which suggested common disease-initiation mechanisms. A TCR beta motif of seven or eight highly homologous amino acid variants appeared characteristic of blood from ankylosing spondylitis patients. In peripheral blood, the disease-linked clones were found at relatively low frequencies and had a CD8+ phenotype.

V was cut back by 8 bases and J by 2 bases, leaving a gap of 16 bases between them. The CDR1 and CDR2 encoded by the germline V gene (reference sequence) are MNHEY and SMNVEV. The CDR3 numbers 15 residues from cysteine through phenylalanine. The retained sequence is limited to the CDR3, 45 bases, with the frame set at the first base. TCRdb shows the sequencer as Illumina HiSeq 2500. TCR beta libraries were prepared by quantitative 5'-RACE with molecular barcodes. The authors' analysis ran thus. A new computational method based on a probabilistic model of VDJ rearrangement was used to identify disease-linked TCR variants. TCRdb reprocessed the public reads (quality trimming at Q25 with fastp, clone calling with MiXCR) and kept in-frame beta chains. A single entry per CDR3 protein holds the most common genes and DNA from its merged rows. The authors' filters were not applied to this entry. The table for this sample lists about 340,000 distinct CDR3 sequences; roughly 20% of them were counted only once. The ten most abundant clones make up around 13% of the sample.

A note on this clonotype: The clone's antigen remains unknown. No much larger clone is present one base from it, and per-base qualities are unavailable.

The chain links TRBV27 with TRBJ2-1, with the D gene not confidently named. Source material: blood, either unsorted or a sorted T cell fraction (not recorded which). This TCR was sampled from a male donor with ankylosing spondylitis or in good health (not recorded which). Read as DNA, the sequence is TGTGCCAGCCGAGAAGATAGGTTCACCTACAATGAGCAGTTCTTC. Its amino acids are CASREDRFTYNEQFF.